This T cell receptor (beta chain) was captured in a study of graft-versus-host responses after intestinal transplantation. Of note for this clone: The antigen remains unidentified.

Trimming removed 1 base from V and 11 bases from J, with 11 bases in between. Germline loops: CDR1 SGHTA, CDR2 FQGNSA. The CDR3 runs to 12 residues. The method was immunoSEQ multiplex PCR; TCRdb's version includes in-frame clones alone and lacks a portion of them. The sample carries around 100,000 clones, roughly 87% recorded once. Sequencing was performed on unstimulated CD4+ T cells sorted from spleen or lymph node cells, taken before transplant. V usage is TRBV7-2 and J usage is TRBJ1-1; D not certain. The sequence derives from a human donor who was the organ donor for an intestinal transplant. CDR3 amino acids: CASSLVRDGAFF. For the CDR3, the DNA is TGTGCCAGCAGCTTAGTCCGTGACGGGGCTTTCTTT.